These T cell receptor beta chains were read from a single sample in a study of tumor-infiltrating lymphocytes in primary liver carcinoma. TCRdb analysed the multiplex PCR reads with MiXCR anew, one entry per CDR3 protein. The data show fewer than 400,000 distinct CDR3 sequences, roughly 60% seen once. Sequenced input: peripheral blood. The receptors stem from a woman aged 30 to 39 with primary liver carcinoma and hepatitis B virus infection. Both conserved end residues are part of each CDR3. A D gene is named only where the DNA matches it firmly. Where a row states a size, it is once, few, many or the class of an expanded clone; other rows omit it.

clone_size: -; j_call: TRBJ1-4; v_call: TRBV4-1; d_call: -; cdr3_nt: TGCGCCAGCAGCCAAGAGAAGGGGTGGGGTGAAAAACTGTTTTTT; cdr3_aa: CASSQEKGWGEKLFF
clone_size: many; j_call: TRBJ2-3; v_call: TRBV11-3; d_call: -; cdr3_nt: TGTGCCAGCAGCTTAGATCCCGGCACAAGCACAGATACGCAGTATTTT; cdr3_aa: CASSLDPGTSTDTQYF
clone_size: many; j_call: TRBJ2-7; v_call: TRBV4-3; d_call: -; cdr3_nt: TGCGCCAGCAGCCAAGTCGCGGACTTATCCTACGAGCAGTACTTC; cdr3_aa: CASSQVADLSYEQYF
clone_size: -; j_call: TRBJ1-5; v_call: TRBV12-3/TRBV12-4; d_call: -; cdr3_nt: TGTGCCAGCAGGGCAGGGAATCAGCTCCAGCATTTT; cdr3_aa: CASRAGNQLQHF
clone_size: -; j_call: TRBJ2-4; v_call: TRBV4-1; d_call: TRBD1; cdr3_nt: TGCGCCAGCAGCCAAGAAAAGGGACAGGGGGCCAAAAACATTCAGTACTTC; cdr3_aa: CASSQEKGQGAKNIQYF
clone_size: -; j_call: TRBJ1-4; v_call: TRBV7-9; d_call: TRBD1; cdr3_nt: TGTGCCAGCAGTATTTACCGGGACAGGCCCCTGGCTAATCAAAAACTGTTTTTT; cdr3_aa: CASSIYRDRPLANQKLFF
clone_size: few; j_call: TRBJ2-2; v_call: TRBV6-2/TRBV6-3; d_call: -; cdr3_nt: TGTGCCAGCAGACCTTCCAGGGCAGGCACCGGGGAGCTGTTTTTT; cdr3_aa: CASRPSRAGTGELFF
clone_size: many; j_call: TRBJ2-5; v_call: TRBV11-2; d_call: -; cdr3_nt: TGTGCCAGCAGCCGCCTCCCGACCCTAGACCCCTGGGAGACCCAGTACTTC; cdr3_aa: CASSRLPTLDPWETQYF
clone_size: -; j_call: TRBJ2-7; v_call: TRBV6-6; d_call: TRBD1; cdr3_nt: TGTGCCAGCAGTTTTGACAGGGGCGTATACTTC; cdr3_aa: CASSFDRGVYF
clone_size: -; j_call: TRBJ2-7; v_call: TRBV11-2; d_call: -; cdr3_nt: TGTACCAGCAGCTCTCCTGGGACGGGTACTTACGAGCGGTACTTC; cdr3_aa: CTSSSPGTGTYERYF
clone_size: few; j_call: TRBJ2-1; v_call: TRBV6-2/TRBV6-3; d_call: TRBD1; cdr3_nt: TGTGCCAGCAGATCCCGGGACAGGTTAGACAATGAGCAGTTCTTC; cdr3_aa: CASRSRDRLDNEQFF
clone_size: few; j_call: TRBJ2-4; v_call: TRBV11-2; d_call: -; cdr3_nt: TGTGCCAGCGGCTTAGATTCTCCCCTGGGCGGGGTCGCCAAAAACATTCAGTATTTC; cdr3_aa: CASGLDSPLGGVAKNIQYF
clone_size: once; j_call: TRBJ2-1; v_call: TRBV5-5; d_call: -; cdr3_nt: TGTGCCAGCAGACCCGCCGCGTACAATGACCAGTTCTTC; cdr3_aa: CASRPAAYNDQFF
clone_size: once; j_call: TRBJ2-7; v_call: TRBV4-2; d_call: TRBD2; cdr3_nt: TGTGCCAGCAGCCAAGATCAGGGAGGGGTACGCGATCAGTACTTC; cdr3_aa: CASSQDQGGVRDQYF
clone_size: -; j_call: TRBJ2-1; v_call: TRBV4-1; d_call: -; cdr3_nt: TGCGCCAGCAGCCAAGAGCCGACTAGTAGGTATGAGCAGTTCTTC; cdr3_aa: CASSQEPTSRYEQFF
clone_size: -; j_call: TRBJ2-7; v_call: TRBV29-1; d_call: -; cdr3_nt: TGCAGCGTTGCCCTACTGGGGGACTACGAGCAGTACTTC; cdr3_aa: CSVALLGDYEQYF
clone_size: -; j_call: TRBJ2-5; v_call: TRBV12-3/TRBV12-4; d_call: TRBD2; cdr3_nt: TGTGCCAGCAGTCAGGGACAATCCGGGACTAGCCGGAGATTAACCCAGTACTTC; cdr3_aa: CASSQGQSGTSRRLTQYF
clone_size: many; j_call: TRBJ2-5; v_call: TRBV4-2; d_call: TRBD1; cdr3_nt: TGTGCCAGCAGCCAAGAGGGACAGGTTCGAGAGACCCAGTACTTC; cdr3_aa: CASSQEGQVRETQYF
clone_size: -; j_call: TRBJ2-2; v_call: TRBV30; d_call: TRBD2; cdr3_nt: TGTGCCTGGACTAGGGCTAGCGGTTACGGGGAGCTGTTTTTT; cdr3_aa: CAWTRASGYGELFF
clone_size: -; j_call: TRBJ2-7; v_call: TRBV5-4; d_call: TRBD2; cdr3_nt: TGTGCCAGCAGCTCCGGGAGGGCCGGTAAGCAGTACTTC; cdr3_aa: CASSSGRAGKQYF
clone_size: -; j_call: TRBJ2-2; v_call: TRBV12-3/TRBV12-4; d_call: TRBD1; cdr3_nt: TGTGCCAGCAGTTTGACATCAGGGGGCGGGGAGCTGTTTTTT; cdr3_aa: CASSLTSGGGELFF
clone_size: few; j_call: TRBJ2-5; v_call: TRBV6-6; d_call: TRBD2; cdr3_nt: TGTGCCAGCAGCTCCGGACTAGCGGGAGTGGAGACCCAGTACTTC; cdr3_aa: CASSSGLAGVETQYF
clone_size: few; j_call: TRBJ2-5; v_call: TRBV4-2; d_call: -; cdr3_nt: TGTGCCAGCAGCGAACGGACTGCCCTAGGTACCCAGTACTTC; cdr3_aa: CASSERTALGTQYF
clone_size: many; j_call: TRBJ2-1; v_call: TRBV4-3; d_call: -; cdr3_nt: TGCGCCAGCAGCCGGGAATTTGGGGGCAGGGAGCAGTTCTTC; cdr3_aa: CASSREFGGREQFF
clone_size: -; j_call: TRBJ2-2; v_call: TRBV10-2; d_call: TRBD2; cdr3_nt: TGCGCCAGCACACCGACTAGCGGGAGACCTCCGAGCACCGGGGAGCTGTTTTTT; cdr3_aa: CASTPTSGRPPSTGELFF
clone_size: -; j_call: TRBJ1-1; v_call: TRBV29-1; d_call: -; cdr3_nt: TGCAGCGTGGTGTCAGGGGAGGAAGCTTTATTT; cdr3_aa: CSVVSGEEALF
clone_size: -; j_call: TRBJ1-1; v_call: TRBV25-1; d_call: -; cdr3_nt: TGTGCCAGCACTCTGACAGGTATCACTGAAGCTTTCTTT; cdr3_aa: CASTLTGITEAFF
clone_size: many; j_call: TRBJ2-3; v_call: TRBV6-1; d_call: -; cdr3_nt: TGTGCCATCGAGGTGACAGATACGCAGTATTTT; cdr3_aa: CAIEVTDTQYF
clone_size: -; j_call: TRBJ2-1; v_call: TRBV7-9; d_call: -; cdr3_nt: TGTGCCAGCAGCTTCGGACACAATCAGTTCTTC; cdr3_aa: CASSFGHNQFF
clone_size: few; j_call: TRBJ2-1; v_call: TRBV7-8; d_call: -; cdr3_nt: TGTGCCAGCAACGGGGGAATCAATGAGCAGTTCTTC; cdr3_aa: CASNGGINEQFF
clone_size: once; j_call: TRBJ2-7; v_call: TRBV29-1; d_call: -; cdr3_nt: TGCAGCGCGTGGATAGGGGTGAATGACGAGCAGTACTTC; cdr3_aa: CSAWIGVNDEQYF
clone_size: -; j_call: TRBJ2-7; v_call: TRBV7-9; d_call: TRBD2; cdr3_nt: TGTGCCAGCAGCTCTACTAGCGGGAGGTCGGAGGAGCAGTACTTC; cdr3_aa: CASSSTSGRSEEQYF
clone_size: -; j_call: TRBJ2-7; v_call: TRBV7-9; d_call: -; cdr3_nt: TGTGCCAGTAGCGTCCGGGAACAGGGTCGGCACGAGCAGTACTTC; cdr3_aa: CASSVREQGRHEQYF
clone_size: -; j_call: TRBJ2-1; v_call: TRBV6-6; d_call: -; cdr3_nt: TGTGCCAGCGGAAGGGAAGGGTCCTACAATGAGCAGTTCTTC; cdr3_aa: CASGREGSYNEQFF
clone_size: -; j_call: TRBJ2-7; v_call: TRBV19; d_call: -; cdr3_nt: TGTGCCAGTAGCCTTCAGGCTTGGCTCTACGAGCAGTACTTC; cdr3_aa: CASSLQAWLYEQYF